The source of this T cell receptor beta chain is a study of early T cells in non-severe SARS-CoV-2 infection. The overall study: Sequencing of unsorted whole blood was done on bulk RNA, leaving chains unpaired.

CDR1 is MNHEY and CDR2 is SMNVEV in the germline V gene (reference sequence). The V end lost 3 bases, the J end lost 5 bases, and 10 bases lay between the germline ends. This CDR3 comprises 13 residues. Study-level results: Reliance on VDJdb matching favored anti-spike CD8 responses; private and CD4 specificities were missed.

Attachment of unique molecular identifiers to individual cDNA molecules was performed. In TCRdb, the 5' RACE reads were re-called with MiXCR into one record per CDR3 protein. Here the sample spans about 69,000 distinct CDR3 sequences, roughly 10% being singletons. This clonotype has a handful of counts. Its antigen is as yet unknown. This TCR derives from an adult who was a healthcare worker with PCR-confirmed SARS-CoV-2 infection or an uninfected control (not recorded which). The chain employs TRBV27 and TRBJ1-1; maybe TRBD1 (6 bases). The sequencing sample was made of whole blood. This CDR3 is CASSFRGGTEAFF. The DNA for the CDR3 is TGTGCCAGCAGTTTCAGGGGTGGAACTGAAGCTTTCTTT.